Reported below is one TCR beta chain. What it recognizes is unknown. The treatment here: approximately nine-day PBMC culture with coronavirus spike peptide pools or control peptides (ViraFEST assay). The V gene's germline CDR1 is SEHNR and CDR2 FQNEAQ (reference sequence). V lost 1 base, J lost 5 bases, and 2 bases stayed unmatched. The CDR3 consists of 15 residues. The study sequenced cultured CD4+ T cell DNA using the Oncomine TCR Beta short-read assay. MiXCR, run by TCRdb on the PCR reads, gives a single entry per CDR3 protein. The top ten clones hold roughly 15% of a sample with under 20,000 distinct CDR3 sequences, about 54% of them seen once. This sample is part of a study of vaccination and CD4 T cells after COVID-19.

The specimen sequenced was CD4+ T cells from blood, cultured in vitro. This TCR was recovered from a human donor who had recovered from COVID-19. The chain recombines TRBV7-9 with TRBJ2-7; TRBD2 aligns across 13 bases. CDR3: CASSLGLAGGHEQYF. Here the CDR3 DNA reads TGTGCCAGCAGCTTAGGACTAGCGGGAGGCCACGAGCAGTACTTC.